Shown below are 12 T cell receptor beta chains from a single sample sequenced in a study of blood T cells in healthy people across ages. A second PCR of about 6 to 12 cycles used a sample-barcoded 5' primer and a J-beta primer mix. One entry per CDR3 protein, called by TCRdb with MiXCR from the 5' RACE reads. The sample records more than 550,000 distinct CDR3 sequences, 22% being singletons. Sample: blood. These receptors all stem from an older man in good health.

This clonotype was seen more than once but under ten times. The gene calls are TRBV6-5 and TRBJ1-4, with 9 bases fitting TRBD1. Germline V gene sequence: CDR1 MNHEY, CDR2 SVGAGI. The CDR3 covers 14 residues. With V trimmed by 7 bases and J by 7 bases, 7 bases remained unmatched. The CDR3 protein is CASTLDRGSEKLFF. CDR3 sequence (DNA): TGTGCCAGCACCCTGGACAGGGGTAGTGAAAAACTGTTTTTT.

The chain employs TRBV5-1 and TRBJ2-2; D not certain. The V and J ends lost 2 bases and 2 bases respectively, with 16 bases between them. The CDR3 has 17 residues. CDR1 SGHRS and CDR2 YFSETQ come from the germline V gene. The CDR3 protein is CASSFQPNTKNTGELFF. The CDR3, as DNA: TGCGCCAGCAGCTTCCAGCCTAACACTAAAAACACCGGGGAGCTGTTTTTT.

This clonotype has more than one count but fewer than ten. The chain uses TRBV7-7 and TRBJ2-5; TRBD1 matches at 9 bases. Germline V gene data show CDR1 as SSHAT and CDR2 as FNYEAQ (reference sequence). Trimming removed 5 bases from V and 4 bases from J; junction bases left unmatched: 11. There are 16 residues in the CDR3. CDR3 loop: CASSNKGQGIGETQYF. CDR3 DNA sequence: TGTGCCAGCAGCAATAAAGGACAGGGGATAGGAGAGACCCAGTACTTC.

This clonotype has only a few counts. The chain links TRBV18 to TRBJ2-5, with D tentatively TRBD1 or TRBD2 (5 bases each). CDR3 length: 13 residues. V was cut by 6 bases and J by 4 bases, with 12 bases left in between. Germline CDR1 KGHSH, CDR2 LQKENI. The CDR3 DNA is TGTGCCAGCTCTCAGGGACCCCGAGAGACCCAGTACTTC. Its protein is CASSQGPRETQYF.

The V call is TRBV4-1, the J call TRBJ1-4; D unclear. From germline, CDR1 is MGHRA and CDR2 YSYEKL. With 4 bases removed from V and 5 bases from J, the gap between germline ends came to 17 bases. The CDR3 loop spans 16 amino acids. The CDR3 bases are TGCGCCAGCAGCCCTATACGGGATGGTGAGAATGAAAAACTGTTTTTT. Encoded protein: CASSPIRDGENEKLFF.

This clonotype showed up just a few times. This rearrangement joins TRBV5-1 to TRBJ1-1, with no clear D. The CDR3 sequence is 15 residues long. Germline CDR1 is SGHRS and CDR2 is YFSETQ. Trimming pared 0 bases from V and 3 bases from J, leaving 12 bases between. CDR3 coding DNA: TGCGCCAGCAGCTTGGATGGTGGAGCAGACACTGAAGCTTTCTTT. This translates into CASSLDGGADTEAFF.

The genes are TRBV20-1 and TRBJ1-3, with unresolved D. Germline V CDR1 and CDR2: DFQATT, SNEGSKA (reference sequence). The CDR3 has 16 amino acids. Between the trimmed V and J ends, which lost 2 bases and 0 bases, there was a span of 14 bases. CDR3 residues: CSARKRGTSSGNTIYF. Here the CDR3 DNA reads TGCAGTGCTAGAAAGCGGGGAACAAGCTCTGGAAACACCATATATTTT.

This clonotype appeared a few times. The chain employs TRBV25-1 and TRBJ1-2, with D possibly matching TRBD1 (5 bases). V shed 5 bases and J shed 7 bases, with 11 bases lying between them. CDR1 is MGHDK and CDR2 is SYGVNS in the germline V gene. The CDR3 is made up of 12 amino acids. CDR3 amino acids: CASSSGFAGYTF. As DNA, the CDR3 is TGTGCCAGCAGTTCAGGGTTCGCTGGCTACACCTTC.

This chain uses TRBV4-1 with TRBJ1-5, with 10 bases matching TRBD1. The CDR3 totals 17 residues. The V gene end was trimmed by 1 base and the J gene end by 4 bases; junction bases not matched to a gene: 7. The V gene's germline CDR1 is MGHRA and CDR2 YSYEKL. Here the CDR3 reads CASSQGPEDRGNQPQHF. The CDR3 nucleotides read TGCGCCAGCAGCCAAGGCCCTGAGGACAGGGGGAATCAGCCCCAGCATTTT.

This clonotype was counted a few times. CDR3 DNA sequence: TGTGCCAGCAGCCTCCGGGGGGCGAACAATGAGCAGTTCTTC. Translated: CASSLRGANNEQFF. V is TRBV3-1 and J is TRBJ2-1; possibly TRBD2 for D (7 bases). Between the trimmed V and J ends, which lost 4 bases and 5 bases, there was a span of 12 bases. The CDR3 covers 14 residues. Germline CDR1 is LGHDT and CDR2 is YNNKEL (reference sequence).

The chain employs TRBV4-3 and TRBJ2-3; 8 bases agree with TRBD2. Trimming cost V 2 bases and J 2 bases; bases outside gene matches: 6. This CDR3 is built from 16 residues. Per germline, CDR1 LGHNA and CDR2 YSLEER. The DNA of the CDR3 is TGCGCCAGCAGCCAATTACTAGCGGAATCCACAGATACGCAGTATTTT. Encoded protein: CASSQLLAESTDTQYF.

The gene calls are TRBV6-4 and TRBJ2-1; TRBD2 is a possible D gene (6 bases). CDR3 length: 15 residues. Germline V CDR1 and CDR2: MRHNA, SNTAGT. Trimming cost V 0 bases and J 5 bases, with 11 bases left between them. This CDR3 is CASSDSGLPDNEQFF. The CDR3 DNA follows: TGTGCCAGCAGTGACTCCGGACTACCAGACAATGAGCAGTTCTTC.